This T cell receptor (beta chain) came from a study of identical twins. Study findings and constraints: Twins' excess sharing was less marked for out-of-frame beta sequences.

The sample holds many counts of this clonotype. The antigen is unknown. The V and J ends lost 5 bases and 1 base, in that order; junction bases with no gene match: 16. This CDR3 has 19 amino acids. The germline V gene has CDR1 SQVTM and CDR2 ANQGSEA. Via MiXCR, TCRdb re-called the 5' RACE reads, giving one row per CDR3 protein. The data hold approximately 210,000 distinct CDR3 sequences, with roughly 9.4% observed a single time. The material sequenced was memory (CD45RO+) T cells sorted from blood. The TCR was taken from a woman aged 18-29 years in good health. This rearrangement joins TRBV29-1 to TRBJ2-2; 10 bases are a match to TRBD2. CDR3 bases: TGCAGCGTTCTACGACTAAGCGGGAGGGCCTTAGAGAACACCGGGGAGCTGTTTTTT. Its translation: CSVLRLSGRALENTGELFF.